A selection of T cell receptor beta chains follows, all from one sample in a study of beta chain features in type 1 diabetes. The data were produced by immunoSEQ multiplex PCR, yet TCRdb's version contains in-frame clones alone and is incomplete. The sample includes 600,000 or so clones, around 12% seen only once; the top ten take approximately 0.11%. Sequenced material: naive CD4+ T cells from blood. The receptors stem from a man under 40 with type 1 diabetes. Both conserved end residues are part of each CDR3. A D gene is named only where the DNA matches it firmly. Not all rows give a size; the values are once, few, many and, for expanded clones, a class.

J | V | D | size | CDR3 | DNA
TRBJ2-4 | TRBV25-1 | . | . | CASSDDRRDKNIQYF | TGTGCCAGCAGTGACGACAGGAGAGACAAAAACATTCAGTACTTC
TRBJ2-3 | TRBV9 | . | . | CASSVQGYFVDTQYF | TGTGCCAGCAGCGTCCAGGGTTATTTTGTAGATACGCAGTATTTT
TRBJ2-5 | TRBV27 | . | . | CASSLSWQIQETQYF | TGTGCCAGCAGTTTATCGTGGCAGATACAAGAGACCCAGTACTTC
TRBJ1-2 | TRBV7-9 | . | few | CASSSTPDSYTF | TGTGCCAGCAGCAGCACGCCGGACAGCTACACCTTC
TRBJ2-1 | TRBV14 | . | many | CASSQRTGYNEQFF | TGTGCCAGCAGCCAAAGGACTGGTTACAATGAGCAGTTCTTC
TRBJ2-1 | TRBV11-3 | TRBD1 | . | CASSPTGGGGEQFF | TGTGCCAGCAGCCCGACAGGGGGTGGAGGAGAGCAGTTCTTC
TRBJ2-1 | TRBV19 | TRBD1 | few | CASSRGQGPYNEQFF | TGTGCCAGTAGTAGGGGACAGGGTCCCTACAATGAGCAGTTCTTC
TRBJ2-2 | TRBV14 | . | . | CASSPRTVGELFF | TGTGCCAGCAGCCCCAGGACGGTCGGGGAGCTGTTTTTT
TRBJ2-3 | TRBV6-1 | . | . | CASSDRGGYTQYF | TGTGCCAGCAGTGATCGAGGCGGATATACGCAGTATTTT
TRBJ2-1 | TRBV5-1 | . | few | CASSLAGTGTYNEQFF | TGCGCCAGCAGCTTGGCCGGGACGGGGACCTACAATGAGCAGTTCTTC
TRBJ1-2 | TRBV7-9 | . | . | CASSLAGGQSYTF | TGTGCCAGCAGCTTAGCGGGCGGCCAGAGCTACACCTTC
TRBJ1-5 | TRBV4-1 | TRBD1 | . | CASSQGQGDSKPQHF | TGCGCCAGCAGCCAGGGACAGGGGGATAGCAAGCCCCAGCATTTT
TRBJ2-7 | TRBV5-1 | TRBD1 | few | CASTQGTGPYEQYF | TGCGCCAGCACCCAGGGGACAGGACCCTACGAGCAGTACTTC
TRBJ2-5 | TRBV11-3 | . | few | CASSLEGQSETQYF | TGTGCCAGCAGTTTAGAGGGACAATCGGAGACCCAGTACTTC
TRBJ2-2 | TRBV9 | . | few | CASSEAGGAAKAGELFF | TGTGCCAGCAGCGAGGCAGGCGGCGCGGCAAAAGCCGGGGAGCTGTTTTTT
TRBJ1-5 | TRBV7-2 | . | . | CASSSDSRYSNQPQHF | TGTGCCAGCAGCTCGGACAGCCGATATAGCAATCAGCCCCAGCATTTT
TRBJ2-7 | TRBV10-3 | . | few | CAINSPGRGGSYEQYF | TGTGCCATCAATTCCCCAGGCAGGGGCGGCTCCTACGAGCAGTACTTC
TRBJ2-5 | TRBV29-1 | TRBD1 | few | CSVRRTGTDVWTQYF | TGCAGCGTCCGACGAACCGGGACAGATGTTTGGACCCAGTACTTC
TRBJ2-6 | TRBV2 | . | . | CASSDRTAGANVLTF | TGTGCCAGCAGTGATAGGACAGCTGGGGCCAACGTCCTGACTTTC
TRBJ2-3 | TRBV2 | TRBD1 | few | CASSENWDRYAVF | TGTGCCAGCAGTGAAAATTGGGACAGATACGCAGTATTT
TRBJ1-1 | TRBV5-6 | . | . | CASSLLRAEEAFF | TGTGCCAGCAGCTTGTTAAGGGCGGAAGAAGCTTTCTTT
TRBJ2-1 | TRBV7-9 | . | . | CASSLALRVPSSYNEQFF | TGTGCCAGCAGCTTAGCGCTTCGGGTGCCCAGCTCCTACAATGAGCAGTTCTTC
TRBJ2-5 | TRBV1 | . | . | CTSSQDPGQSYQETQYF | TGCACCAGCAGCCAAGACCCGGGACAGTCTTACCAAGAGACCCAGTACTTC
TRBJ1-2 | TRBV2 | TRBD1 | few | CASSRQGSIGYGYTF | TGTGCCAGCAGCCGACAGGGGTCCATAGGCTATGGCTACACCTTC